This T cell receptor beta chain was sequenced in a study of CD8+CD57+ T cells in acquired aplastic anemia. Across the study: Recorded DNA amounts for sorted CD4+ and CD8+ cells had an average of 3.2 ug. Notes on the study in general: Between patients and controls, CD8+ Simpson's diversity did not vary significantly. Patients and controls were found to share twenty-nine CD8+ CDR3 sequences.

Flow cytometry had shown expanded CD8+CD57+ cells in the patients chosen for sequencing. All patients had severe acquired aplastic anemia. Germline V gene sequence: CDR1 SGHDT, CDR2 YYEEEE. There are 15 residues in the CDR3. The ends were cut back, 0 bases at V and 6 bases at J, with 13 bases in the middle. Genomic DNA, the template, was used for profiling of the TCR beta VDJ and CDR3. TCRdb analysed the reads with MiXCR anew, one entry per CDR3 protein. Of approximately 250,000 distinct CDR3 sequences in the sample, approximately 82% were seen once. As for this clonotype: Its specificity is unknown.

Material for sequencing was sorted CD4+, CD8+, or CD8+CD57+ T cells (not recorded which) from PBMCs. V is TRBV5-6 and J is TRBJ1-5; no clear D gene. The clonotype was recovered from a human donor with aplastic anemia. The CDR3 region has the DNA TGTGCCAGCAGCTTGGGGGAGGTAGGACGTCAGCCCCAGCATTTT. Translated: CASSLGEVGRQPQHF.